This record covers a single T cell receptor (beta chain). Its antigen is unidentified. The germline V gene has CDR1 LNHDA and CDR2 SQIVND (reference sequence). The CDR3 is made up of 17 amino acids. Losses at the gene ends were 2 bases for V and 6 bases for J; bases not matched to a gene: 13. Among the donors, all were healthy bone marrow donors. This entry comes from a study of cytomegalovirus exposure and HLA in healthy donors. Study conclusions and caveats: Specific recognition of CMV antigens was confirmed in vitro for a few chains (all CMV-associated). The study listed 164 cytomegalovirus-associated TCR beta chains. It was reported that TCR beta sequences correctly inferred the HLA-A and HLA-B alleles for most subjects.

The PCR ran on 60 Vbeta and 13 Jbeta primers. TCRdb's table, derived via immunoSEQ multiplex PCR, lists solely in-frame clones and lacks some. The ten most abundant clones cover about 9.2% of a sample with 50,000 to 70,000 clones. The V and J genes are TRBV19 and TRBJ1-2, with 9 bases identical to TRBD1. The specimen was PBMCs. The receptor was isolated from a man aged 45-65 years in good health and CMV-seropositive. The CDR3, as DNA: TGTGCCAGTAGTATAAGACTTTTGGGACAGGGCCTCAATGGCTACACCTTC. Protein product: CASSIRLLGQGLNGYTF.